The clone carrying this T cell receptor (beta chain) was counted only a few times. Time point in this sample: persistent/refractory GD, antithyroid drugs over 5 years with positive TRAb. PBMCs were the source of the RNA used for TCR sequencing. The peripheral blood volume drawn was around 9.6 milliliters, and it was collected into EDTA tubes. Researchers made TCR beta libraries by using iRepertoire HTBI primers and running Arm-PCR on CDR3 regions. A single record per CDR3 protein comes from TCRdb applying MiXCR to the multiplex PCR reads. Of over 650,000 distinct CDR3 sequences listed, around 30% are singletons. These data originate in a study of regulatory T cells in long-lasting Graves disease. Across the study: Over 5 years of antithyroid drugs with positive TSH receptor antibodies was taken to mean persistent Graves' disease.

This TCR was recovered from a female donor with Graves disease. This sample comprised peripheral blood mononuclear cells (PBMCs), obtained when the disease was refractory, from a patient treated with antithyroid drugs.

The DNA of the CDR3 is TGTGCCAGCCGGGGTCTAGCTTACGAGCAGTACTTC. Translated: CASRGLAYEQYF. The V call is TRBV27, the J call TRBJ2-7; possible D gene TRBD2, 5 bases. This CDR3 has 12 residues. V was clipped by 8 bases and J by 4 bases, with 12 bases between them. The germline V gene encodes CDR1 MNHEY and CDR2 SMNVEV (reference sequence).